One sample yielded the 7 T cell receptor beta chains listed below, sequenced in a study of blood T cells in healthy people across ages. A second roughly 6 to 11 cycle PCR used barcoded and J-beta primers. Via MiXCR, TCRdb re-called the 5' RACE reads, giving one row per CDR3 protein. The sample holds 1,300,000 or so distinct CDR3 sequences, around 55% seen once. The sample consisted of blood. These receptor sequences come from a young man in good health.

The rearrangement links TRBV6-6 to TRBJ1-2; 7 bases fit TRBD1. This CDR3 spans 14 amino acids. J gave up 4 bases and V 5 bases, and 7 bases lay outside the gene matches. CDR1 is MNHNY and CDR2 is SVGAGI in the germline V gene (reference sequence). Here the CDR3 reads CASSKGQFFYGYTF. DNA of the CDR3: TGTGCCAGCAGTAAGGGACAGTTCTTCTATGGCTACACCTTC.

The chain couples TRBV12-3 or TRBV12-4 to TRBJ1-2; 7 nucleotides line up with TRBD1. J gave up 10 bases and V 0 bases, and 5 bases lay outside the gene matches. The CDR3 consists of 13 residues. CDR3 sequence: CASSLARDRDYTF. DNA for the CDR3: TGTGCCAGCAGTTTAGCGAGGGACAGAGACTACACCTTC.

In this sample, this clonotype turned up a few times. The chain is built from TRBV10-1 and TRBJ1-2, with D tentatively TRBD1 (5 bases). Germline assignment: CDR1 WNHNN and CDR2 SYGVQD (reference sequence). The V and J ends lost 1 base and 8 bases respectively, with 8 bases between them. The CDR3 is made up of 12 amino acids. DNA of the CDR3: TGCGCCAGCAGTGAGTTCGGGGCAGGCTACACCTTC. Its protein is CASSEFGAGYTF.

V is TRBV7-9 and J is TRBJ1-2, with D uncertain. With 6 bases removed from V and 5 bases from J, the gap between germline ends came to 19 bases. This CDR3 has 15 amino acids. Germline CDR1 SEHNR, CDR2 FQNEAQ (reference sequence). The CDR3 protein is CASRPTNDLGYGYTF. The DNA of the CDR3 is TGTGCCAGCAGACCCACAAATGATCTGGGGTATGGCTACACCTTC.

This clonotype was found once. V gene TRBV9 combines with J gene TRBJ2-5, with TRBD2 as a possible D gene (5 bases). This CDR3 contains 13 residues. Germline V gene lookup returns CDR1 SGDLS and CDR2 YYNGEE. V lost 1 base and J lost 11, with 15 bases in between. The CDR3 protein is CASSVIGLDEQYF. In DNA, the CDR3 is TGTGCCAGCAGCGTAATTGGACTGGATGAGCAGTACTTC.

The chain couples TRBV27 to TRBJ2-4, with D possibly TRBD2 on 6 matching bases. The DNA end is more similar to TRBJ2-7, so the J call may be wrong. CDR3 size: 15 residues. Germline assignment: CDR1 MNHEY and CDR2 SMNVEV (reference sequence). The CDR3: CASSSLGTGFSEQYF. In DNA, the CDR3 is TGTGCCAGCAGTTCCCTCGGGACTGGGTTCAGCGAGCAGTACTTC.

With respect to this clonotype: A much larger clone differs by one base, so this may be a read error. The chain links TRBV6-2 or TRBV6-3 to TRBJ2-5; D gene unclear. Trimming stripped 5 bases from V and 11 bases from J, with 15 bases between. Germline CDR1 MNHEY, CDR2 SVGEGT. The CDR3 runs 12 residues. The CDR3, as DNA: TGTGCCAGCAGTCAAAGCTACAATGAGCAGTACTTC. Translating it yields CASSQSYNEQYF.